This TCR beta chain was sequenced for a study of T cell repertoires in cytomegalovirus infection. At the level of the study: CMV infection and matching HLA type were both indicated by public TCR beta signatures.

The CDR3 extends over 14 amino acids. J was trimmed by 4 bases and V by 5 bases; bases with no gene match: 7. Germline V gene sequence: CDR1 MDHEN, CDR2 SYDVKM. TCRdb analysed the reads with MiXCR anew, one entry per CDR3 protein. The sample has about 180,000 distinct CDR3 sequences; around 15% are singletons. The sample holds a few counts of this clonotype. The source of this sequence is a human donor in good health (CMV status not recorded). Some clones in this sample may be carry-over from other donors' samples. The rearrangement joins TRBV28 to TRBJ2-7; 8 bases are shared with TRBD1. The sample consisted of PBMCs. The CDR3 region is CASSRWTGIYEQYF. The DNA of the CDR3 is TGTGCCAGCAGTCGTTGGACAGGGATTTACGAGCAGTACTTC.